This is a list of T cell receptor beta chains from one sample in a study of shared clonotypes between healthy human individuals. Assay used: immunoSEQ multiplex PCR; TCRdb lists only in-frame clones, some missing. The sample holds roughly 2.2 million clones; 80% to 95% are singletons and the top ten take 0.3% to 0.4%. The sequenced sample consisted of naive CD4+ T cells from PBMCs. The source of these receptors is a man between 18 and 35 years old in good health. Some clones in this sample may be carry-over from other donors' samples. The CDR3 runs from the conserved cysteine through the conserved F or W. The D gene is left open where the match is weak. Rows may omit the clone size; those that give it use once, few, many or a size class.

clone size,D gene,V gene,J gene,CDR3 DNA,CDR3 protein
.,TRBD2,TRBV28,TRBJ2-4,TGTGCCAGCAGGGAACGAAGGGGTACTAGCGGGCTAGCCAAAAACATTCAGTACTTC,CASRERRGTSGLAKNIQYF
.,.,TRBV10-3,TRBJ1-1,TGTGCCATCAGTGAGTCTTCAGGGGCCGCGGGAGCTTTCTTT,CAISESSGAAGAFF
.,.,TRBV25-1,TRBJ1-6,TGTGCCAGCAGTGAACTAGGAGGAGGGCTACGGTCACCCCTCCACTTT,CASSELGGGLRSPLHF
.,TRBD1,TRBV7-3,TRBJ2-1,TGTGCCAGCAGCCCACAGGGGGTTAGCTCCTACAATGAGCAGTTCTTC,CASSPQGVSSYNEQFF
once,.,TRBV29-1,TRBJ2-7,TGCAGCGTTTTCGCGGAGACCTACGAGCAGTACTTC,CSVFAETYEQYF
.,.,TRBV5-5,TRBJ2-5,TGTGCCAGCAGCAGGGGGAGCGCAGAGACCCAGTACTTC,CASSRGSAETQYF
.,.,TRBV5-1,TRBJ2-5,TGCGCCAGCAGCTTGGTTGGGGAAGGGGTCCAAGAGACCCAGTACTTC,CASSLVGEGVQETQYF
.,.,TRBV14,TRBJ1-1,TGTGCCAGCAGCCAAGGACAGCCTAACACTGAAGCTTTCTTT,CASSQGQPNTEAFF
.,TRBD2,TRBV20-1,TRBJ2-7,TGCAGTGCTAGTCGGGGGGGGCAGTACTTC,CSASRGGQYF
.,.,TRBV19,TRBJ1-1,TGTGCCAGTAGTATTGGGGGGGGGCCCACTGAAGCTTTCTTT,CASSIGGGPTEAFF
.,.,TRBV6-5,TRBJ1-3,TGTGCCAGCAGTACGTCAGGGAACTCTGGAAACACCATATATTTT,CASSTSGNSGNTIYF
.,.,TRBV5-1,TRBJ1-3,TGCGCCAGCGGCACCGGGACTGCTGGAAACACCATATATTTT,CASGTGTAGNTIYF
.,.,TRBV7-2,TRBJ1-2,TGTGCCAGCAGCTTAGACAGGGTATATGGCTACACCTTC,CASSLDRVYGYTF
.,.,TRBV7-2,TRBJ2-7,TGTGCCAGCAGCTTCCGTCGGAACTACGAGCAGTACTTC,CASSFRRNYEQYF
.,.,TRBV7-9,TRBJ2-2,TGTGCCAGCAGCCCTTCCTTAGTATCCACCGGGGAGCTGTTTTTT,CASSPSLVSTGELFF
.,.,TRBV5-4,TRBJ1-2,TGTGCCAGCAGCTTGGAATGGAGGAGTGGCTACACCTTC,CASSLEWRSGYTF
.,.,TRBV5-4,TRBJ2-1,TGTGCCAGCAGCTTGGCTCGCGGGAAAGGGTCCTACAATGAGCAGTTCTTC,CASSLARGKGSYNEQFF
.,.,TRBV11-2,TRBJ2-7,TGTGCCAGCAGCTTAGTCAAGGGGCCGTCCCCCTACGAGCAGTACTTC,CASSLVKGPSPYEQYF
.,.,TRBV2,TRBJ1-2,TGTGCCAGCAGTGAAGAGAGGACTAACTATGGCTACACCTTC,CASSEERTNYGYTF
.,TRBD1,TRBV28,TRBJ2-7,TGTGCCAGCAGTTTCGACAGGGGCGAGCAGTACTTC,CASSFDRGEQYF
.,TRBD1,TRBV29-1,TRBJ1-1,TGCAGCGTTGTCCGGCAGGGGGGGAAGAACACTGAAGCTTTCTTT,CSVVRQGGKNTEAFF
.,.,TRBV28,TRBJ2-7,TGTGCCAGCAGTTTACGGGCGTACGAGCAGTACTTC,CASSLRAYEQYF
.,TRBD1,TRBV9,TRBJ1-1,TGTGCCAGCAGCGTAGGCGGCAGGGGGTTGATCACTGAAGCTTTCTTT,CASSVGGRGLITEAFF
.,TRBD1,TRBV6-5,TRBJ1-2,TGTGCCAGCAGTTACTCGAGAAGGGGGCATGGCTACACCTTC,CASSYSRRGHGYTF
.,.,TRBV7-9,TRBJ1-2,TGTGCCAGCAGCTTCGGGGACAACTATGGCTACACCTTC,CASSFGDNYGYTF
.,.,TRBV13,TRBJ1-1,TGTGCCAGCAGCGTGGGGCCGAGGTTCGTGAACACTGAAGCTTTCTTT,CASSVGPRFVNTEAFF
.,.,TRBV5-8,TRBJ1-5,TGTGCCAGCAGCTTTCCTTTGGCCCAGCATTTT,CASSFPLAQHF
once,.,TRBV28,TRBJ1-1,TGTGCCAGCAGATCTCCAGGGGAAAGGGCGAACACTGAAGCTTTCTTT,CASRSPGERANTEAFF
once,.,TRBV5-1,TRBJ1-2,TGCGCCAGCAGACCCCCAGGGGTGGGTAACTATGGCTACACCTTC,CASRPPGVGNYGYTF
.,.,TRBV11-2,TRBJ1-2,TGTGCCAGCAGCTTAGCCATCAAGGGGGATGGCTACACCTTC,CASSLAIKGDGYTF
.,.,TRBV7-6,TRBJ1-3,TGTGCCAGCAGCTTAGCTTGGCAGGGGAGCTCTGGAAACACCATATATTTT,CASSLAWQGSSGNTIYF
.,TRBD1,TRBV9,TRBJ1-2,TGTGCCAGCAGCCCGGGGGACAGGGGGAACTATGGCTACACCTTC,CASSPGDRGNYGYTF
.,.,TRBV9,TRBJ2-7,TGTGCCAGCAGCGCAAATTCAGGGGTCTACGAGCAGTACTTC,CASSANSGVYEQYF
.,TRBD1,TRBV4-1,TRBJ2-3,TGCGCCAGCAGCCAAGCCGGGACAGGGGACATCACAGATACGCAGTATTTT,CASSQAGTGDITDTQYF
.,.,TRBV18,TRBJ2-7,TGTGCCAGCTCACCTTATGGGACCGGTCCGGGAGAGCAGTACTTC,CASSPYGTGPGEQYF
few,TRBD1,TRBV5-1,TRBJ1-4,TGCGCCAGCAGCTTGATAGGGACAGCGGGTGAAAAACTGTTTTTT,CASSLIGTAGEKLFF
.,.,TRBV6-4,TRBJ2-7,TGTGCCAGCAGTGACGGGTTAGTCCCCCACGAGCAGTACTTC,CASSDGLVPHEQYF
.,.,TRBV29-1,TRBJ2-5,TGCAGCGTGGGTAGCAGGGGAGAGACCCAGTACTTC,CSVGSRGETQYF
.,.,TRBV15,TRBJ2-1,TGTGCCACCAACGTAGGAAACCGGTGGGATGAGCAGTTCTTC,CATNVGNRWDEQFF
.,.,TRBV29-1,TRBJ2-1,TGCAGCGTTGTATCGGGCCTGAGCTCCTACAATGAGCAGTTCTTC,CSVVSGLSSYNEQFF